The sequence of this T cell receptor beta chain was determined in a study of OX40 agonist ivuxolimab in advanced cancers. Sequencing used immunoSEQ multiplex PCR; TCRdb keeps in-frame clones, though not all of them. Seen here are more than 60,000 clones, over 75% observed once, and the top ten hold roughly 0.71%. Comment on this clone: No antigen is known for it.

V dropped 2 bases and J dropped 15 bases, with 11 bases sitting between them. Germline V gives CDR1 SGHAT, CDR2 FQNNGV. This CDR3 has 12 amino acids. The study's findings and limits: Clonal expansion was seen in CD4+ and CD8+ blood T cells by week 6 at 0.1 to 3.0 mg/kg.

The J gene is TRBJ1-6, the V gene TRBV11-2, with a possible D match to TRBD1 (5 bases). The specimen was CD4+ or CD8+ T cells sorted from blood, collected in a trial of the OX40 agonist ivuxolimab. This TCR was sampled from an adult with an advanced solid tumor such as melanoma, head and neck, liver or kidney cancer. CDR3 nucleotides: TGTGCCAGCAGCTTATTTGGGGGGTTCCTCCACTTT. Translation gives CASSLFGGFLHF. The whole variable domain, remainder taken from reference TRBV11-2 and TRBJ1-6, is EAGVAQSPRYKIIEKRQSVAFWCNPISGHATLYWYQQILGQGPKLLIQFQNNGVVDDSQLPKDRFSAERLKGVDSTLKIQPAKLEDSAVYLCASSLFGGFLHFGNGTRLTVT.